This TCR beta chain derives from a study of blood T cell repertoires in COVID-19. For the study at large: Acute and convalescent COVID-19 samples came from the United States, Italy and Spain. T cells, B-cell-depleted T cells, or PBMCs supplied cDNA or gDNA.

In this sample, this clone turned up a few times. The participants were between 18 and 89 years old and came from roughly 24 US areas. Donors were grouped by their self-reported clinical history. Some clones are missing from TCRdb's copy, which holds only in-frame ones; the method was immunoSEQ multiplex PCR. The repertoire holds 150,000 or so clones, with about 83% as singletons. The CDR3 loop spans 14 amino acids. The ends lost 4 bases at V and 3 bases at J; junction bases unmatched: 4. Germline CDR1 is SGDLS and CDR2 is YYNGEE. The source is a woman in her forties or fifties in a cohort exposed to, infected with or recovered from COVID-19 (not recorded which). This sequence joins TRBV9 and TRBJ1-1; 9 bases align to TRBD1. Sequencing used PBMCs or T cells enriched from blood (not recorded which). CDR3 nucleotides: TGTGCCAGCAGCCCTGGACAGGGGCACACTGAAGCTTTCTTT. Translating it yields CASSPGQGHTEAFF. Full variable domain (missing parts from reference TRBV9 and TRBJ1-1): DSGVTQTPKHLITATGQRVTLRCSPRSGDLSVYWYQQSLDQGLQFLIQYYNGEERAKGNILERFSAQQFPDLHSELNLSSLELGDSALYFCASSPGQGHTEAFFGQGTRLTVV.